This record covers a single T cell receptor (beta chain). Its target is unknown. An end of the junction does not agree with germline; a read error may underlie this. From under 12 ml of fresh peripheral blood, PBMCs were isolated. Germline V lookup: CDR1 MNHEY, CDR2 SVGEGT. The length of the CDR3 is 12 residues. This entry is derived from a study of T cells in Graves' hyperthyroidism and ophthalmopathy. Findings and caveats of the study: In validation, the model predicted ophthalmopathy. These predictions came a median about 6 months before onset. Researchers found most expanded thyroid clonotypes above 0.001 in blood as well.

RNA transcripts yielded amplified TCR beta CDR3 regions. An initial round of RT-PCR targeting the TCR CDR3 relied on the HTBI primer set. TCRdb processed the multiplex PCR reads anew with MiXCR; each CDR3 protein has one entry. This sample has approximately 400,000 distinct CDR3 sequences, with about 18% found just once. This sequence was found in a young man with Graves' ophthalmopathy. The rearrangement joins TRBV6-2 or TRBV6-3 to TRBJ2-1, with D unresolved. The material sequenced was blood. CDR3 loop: CASRYLGNEQFF. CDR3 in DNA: TGTGCCAGCAGATACTTGGGCAATGAGCAGTTCTTC.